These 21 T cell receptor beta chains originate from one sample sequenced in a study of beta chain features in type 1 diabetes. Reverse transcribing all isolated RNA meant expressed TCRB transcripts were sequenced. Some clones are missing from TCRdb's copy, which holds only in-frame ones; the method was immunoSEQ multiplex PCR. The sample records more than 300,000 clones, about 15% being singletons. The sample was naive CD4+ T cells from blood. The source of these receptors is a woman between 18 and 30 years old in good health.

The chain recombines TRBV30 with TRBJ1-5; D is possibly TRBD1 (5 bases). The germline V and J ends were trimmed by 2 bases and 3 bases, with 11 bases remaining between them. CDR1 is GTSNPN, CDR2 SVGIG, per germline (reference sequence). This CDR3 comprises 14 residues. CDR3 loop: CAWSSDSSNQPQHF. CDR3 coding DNA: TGTGCCTGGAGTTCCGACAGCTCCAATCAGCCCCAGCATTTT.

This clone was seen a few times. The chain is built from TRBV30 and TRBJ1-3; D may be TRBD1 (6 bases). CDR1 and CDR2 (germline): GTSNPN, SVGIG (reference sequence). Trimming took 3 bases from V and 0 from J, leaving 9 bases between them. CDR3 length: 14 residues. The CDR3 DNA follows: TGTGCCTGGAGCGGACAGCTCTCTGGAAACACCATATATTTT. Translated: CAWSGQLSGNTIYF.

This clone was seen a handful of times. The rearrangement joins TRBV6-5 to TRBJ2-6; D not certain. This CDR3 has 15 amino acids. Germline CDR1 is MNHEY and CDR2 is SVGAGI. V was pared by 5 bases and J by 0 bases, with 8 bases between. This CDR3 is CASSRVGSGANVLTF. In DNA, the CDR3 is TGTGCCAGCAGTCGGGTAGGCTCTGGGGCCAACGTCCTGACTTTC.

DNA for the CDR3: TGTGCCAGCAGCTTAGGGTTCGGAGCGTACCAAGAGACCCAGTACTTC. This encodes CASSLGFGAYQETQYF. The chain links TRBV7-9 to TRBJ2-5; the D is unclear. CDR3 length: 16 residues. CDR1 and CDR2 (germline): SEHNR, FQNEAQ (reference sequence). Trimming removed 1 base from V and 0 bases from J, with 12 bases in between.

The chain combines TRBV30 with TRBJ2-1, with D tentatively TRBD2 (5 bases). There are 11 residues in the CDR3. The germline gives CDR1 GTSNPN, CDR2 SVGIG (reference sequence). Trimming cost V 2 bases and J 10 bases, with 9 bases left between them. The CDR3 loop is CAWSFGLEQFF. The DNA of the CDR3 is TGTGCCTGGAGTTTTGGACTGGAGCAGTTCTTC.

The chain recombines TRBV5-1 with TRBJ2-7; D perhaps matches TRBD2 (5 bases). The germline CDR1 and CDR2 sequences are SGHRS and YFSETQ. CDR3 size: 15 residues. Trimming removed 0 bases from V and 3 bases from J, with 13 bases in between. The CDR3 nucleotides read TGCGCCAGCAGCTTGGGAAGGGAGAACCTCTACGAGCAGTACTTC. Amino acid sequence: CASSLGRENLYEQYF.

This clone was counted only a few times. This chain connects TRBV7-9 to TRBJ2-7; D might be TRBD1 (5 bases). The germline V and J ends were trimmed by 5 bases and 0 bases, with 14 bases remaining between them. This CDR3 is 15 amino acids long. Germline V CDR1 and CDR2: SEHNR, FQNEAQ (reference sequence). The CDR3 DNA reads as TGTGCCAGCAGCCCGGCAGGGTTAAACTCCTACGAGCAGTACTTC. This translates into CASSPAGLNSYEQYF.

The J gene is TRBJ1-1, the V gene TRBV2; D is perhaps TRBD1 (6 bases). V was cut by 6 bases and J by 5 bases, with 13 bases left in between. Germline loops: CDR1 SNHLY, CDR2 FYNNEI. This CDR3 comprises 13 residues. This CDR3 is CASRRQELTEAFF. Here the CDR3 DNA reads TGTGCCAGCAGACGACAGGAATTGACTGAAGCTTTCTTT.

This clone was counted only a few times. Other nucleotide sequences from this sample produce the same CDR3. The CDR3 protein is CSARGNTEAFF. CDR3 DNA sequence: TGCAGCGCCCGCGGGAACACTGAAGCTTTCTTT. The chain recombines TRBV20-1 with TRBJ1-1; D remains ambiguous. Germline CDR1 is DFQATT and CDR2 is SNEGSKA (reference sequence). The length of the CDR3 is 11 residues.

The chain combines TRBV29-1 with TRBJ1-1; D is unresolved. The CDR3 covers 14 residues. With 2 bases removed from V and 4 bases from J, the gap between germline ends came to 14 bases. Germline V gene sequence: CDR1 SQVTM, CDR2 ANQGSEA. CDR3 nucleotide sequence: TGCAGCGTTGAATCTCTGGCGACTGTCACTGAAGCTTTCTTT. Translated: CSVESLATVTEAFF.

This clone was detected only a few times. The chain carries TRBV11-2 and TRBJ1-2; D call uncertain. Trimming pared 2 bases from V and 4 bases from J, leaving 14 bases between. Germline CDR1 SGHAT, CDR2 FQNNGV. CDR3 length equals 15 residues. CDR3 residues: CASSLTDASGYGYTF. The CDR3 bases are TGTGCCAGCAGCTTAACGGATGCATCAGGCTATGGCTACACCTTC.

This clone has a handful of counts. The chain has TRBV9 and TRBJ2-2; unclear D gene. This CDR3 is built from 14 residues. Germline CDR1 SGDLS, CDR2 YYNGEE. With 0 bases removed from V and 3 bases from J, the gap between germline ends came to 6 bases. CDR3 in amino acids: CASSVELDTGELFF. The CDR3, as DNA: TGTGCCAGCAGCGTAGAGCTGGACACCGGGGAGCTGTTTTTT. Based on the CDR3 plus reference TRBV9 and TRBJ2-2, the full variable domain is DSGVTQTPKHLITATGQRVTLRCSPRSGDLSVYWYQQSLDQGLQFLIQYYNGEERAKGNILERFSAQQFPDLHSELNLSSLELGDSALYFCASSVELDTGELFFGEGSRLTVL.

This clone turned up a few times. CDR3 in amino acids: CASSPRTSGFSYNEQFF. The CDR3 region has the DNA TGTGCCAGCAGCCCTAGGACTAGCGGGTTTTCCTACAATGAGCAGTTCTTC. The chain combines TRBV11-2 with TRBJ2-1, with TRBD2 matching 11 bases. Germline-derived CDR1 and CDR2 are SGHAT and FQNNGV. V gave up 5 bases and J gave up 1 base; unmatched junction bases: 7. The CDR3 length is 17 residues.

This clone was counted only a few times. V is TRBV28 and J is TRBJ2-7; 9 positions agree with TRBD1. J gave up 5 bases and V 3 bases, and 8 bases lay outside the gene matches. The CDR3 spans 15 residues. Germline assignment: CDR1 MDHEN and CDR2 SYDVKM. CDR3 residues: CASSFWGQGSHEQYF. CDR3 DNA: TGTGCCAGCAGTTTTTGGGGACAGGGCAGCCACGAGCAGTACTTC.

In its sample, this clone was seen a few times. The DNA for the CDR3 is TGTGCCAGCAGCAATCCTGGGACAGGGGGGGCAACGGATACGCAGTATTTT. Translating gives CASSNPGTGGATDTQYF. The V gene is TRBV25-1, the J gene TRBJ2-3; TRBD1 matches at 11 bases. This CDR3 spans 17 amino acids. Trimming removed 6 bases from V and 6 bases from J; junction bases left unmatched: 14. From germline, CDR1 is MGHDK and CDR2 SYGVNS.

In its sample, this clone was seen a few times. In DNA form, the CDR3 reads TGTGCCAGCAGCTTACAGGTTAACACTGAAGCTTTCTTT. Protein sequence: CASSLQVNTEAFF. The chain carries TRBV7-3 and TRBJ1-1, with D uncertain. Germline CDR1 is SGHTA and CDR2 is FQGTGA. The CDR3 runs 13 residues. The ends were cut back, 2 bases at V and 2 bases at J, with 6 bases in the middle.

This clone was counted only a few times. The V gene is TRBV9, the J gene TRBJ2-1; 13 bases are shared with TRBD2. With 5 bases clipped from V and 0 bases from J, the junction kept 8 bases outside the gene matches. CDR1 and CDR2 from the germline V gene are SGDLS and YYNGEE. The CDR3 is 18 residues long. CDR3 bases: TGTGCCAGCAGTCATAAGACTAGCGGGAGGAGCTCCTACAATGAGCAGTTCTTC. This gives the protein CASSHKTSGRSSYNEQFF.

This clone has a handful of counts. The gene calls are TRBV5-1 and TRBJ2-2; 10 positions agree with TRBD2. V lost 0 bases, J lost 5 bases, and 4 bases stayed unmatched. CDR1 SGHRS and CDR2 YFSETQ come from the germline V gene. There are 16 residues in the CDR3. In DNA, the CDR3 is TGCGCCAGCAGCTTGGCTAGCGGGAGAAGTACCGGGGAGCTGTTTTTT. Residues: CASSLASGRSTGELFF.

CDR3 DNA sequence: TGTGCCAGCAGCTTTGGACAGGGCTCCTACAATGAGCAGTTCTTC. It codes for CASSFGQGSYNEQFF. This chain connects TRBV5-4 to TRBJ2-1, with TRBD1 identical over 8 bases. Germline V gives CDR1 SGHNT, CDR2 YYREEE (reference sequence). The CDR3 spans 15 residues. The V gene end was trimmed by 2 bases and the J gene end by 0 bases; junction bases not matched to a gene: 1.

The chain joins TRBV11-3 to TRBJ2-7, with D maybe TRBD2 (5 bases). Per germline, CDR1 SGHNT and CDR2 YENEEA. V dropped 2 bases and J dropped 2 bases, with 7 bases sitting between them. The CDR3 contains 13 residues. This CDR3 is CASSLRETYEQYF. CDR3 nucleotides: TGTGCCAGCAGCTTACGGGAAACCTACGAGCAGTACTTC.

V is TRBV7-9 and J is TRBJ1-5; D gene uncertain. The CDR3 totals 15 residues. V was clipped by 4 bases and J by 0 bases, with 10 bases between them. CDR1 and CDR2 (germline): SEHNR, FQNEAQ (reference sequence). CDR3 DNA sequence: TGTGCCAGCAGCTCTGCAAGGAGTAGCAATCAGCCCCAGCATTTT. It yields the protein CASSSARSSNQPQHF.